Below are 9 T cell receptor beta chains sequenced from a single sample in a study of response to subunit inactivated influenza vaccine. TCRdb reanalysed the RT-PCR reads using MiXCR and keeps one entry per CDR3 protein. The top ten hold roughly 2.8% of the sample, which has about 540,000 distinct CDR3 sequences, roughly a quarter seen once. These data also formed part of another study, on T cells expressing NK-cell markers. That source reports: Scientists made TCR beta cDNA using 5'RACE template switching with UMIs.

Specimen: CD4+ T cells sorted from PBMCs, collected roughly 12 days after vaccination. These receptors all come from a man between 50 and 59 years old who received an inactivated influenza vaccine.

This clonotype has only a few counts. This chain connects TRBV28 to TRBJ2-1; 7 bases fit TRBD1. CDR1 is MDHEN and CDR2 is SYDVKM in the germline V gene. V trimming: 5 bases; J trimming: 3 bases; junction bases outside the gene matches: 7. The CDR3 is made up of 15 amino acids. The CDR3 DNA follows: TGTGCCAGCAGTCTCACCGGGACAGACTACAATGAGCAGTTCTTC. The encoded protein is CASSLTGTDYNEQFF.

Here the CDR3 DNA reads TGTGCCTGGAGTTTGGGATCATCCCACGAGCAGTACTTC. It is translated as CAWSLGSSHEQYF. V usage is TRBV30 and J usage is TRBJ2-7; D ambiguous. Germline CDR1 is GTSNPN and CDR2 is SVGIG (reference sequence). Between the trimmed V and J ends, which lost 2 bases and 5 bases, there was a span of 13 bases. The CDR3 length is 13 residues.

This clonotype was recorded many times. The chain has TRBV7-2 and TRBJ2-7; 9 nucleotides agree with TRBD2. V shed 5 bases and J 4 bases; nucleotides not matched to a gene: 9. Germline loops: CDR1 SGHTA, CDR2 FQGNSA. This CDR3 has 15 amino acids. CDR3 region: CASSARLAEFYEQYF. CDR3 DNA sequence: TGTGCCAGCAGCGCGCGACTAGCGGAGTTTTACGAGCAGTACTTC. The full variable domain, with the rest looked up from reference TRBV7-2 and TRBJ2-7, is GAGVSQSPSNKVTEKGKDVELRCDPISGHTALYWYRQSLGQGLEFLIYFQGNSAPDKSGLPSDRFSAERTGGSVSTLTIQRTQQEDSAVYLCASSARLAEFYEQYFGPGTRLTVT.

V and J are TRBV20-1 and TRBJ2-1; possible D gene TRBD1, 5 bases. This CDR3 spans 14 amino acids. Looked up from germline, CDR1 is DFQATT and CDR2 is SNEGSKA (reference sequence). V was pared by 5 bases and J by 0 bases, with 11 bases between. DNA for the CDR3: TGCAGTGCTTCTCAGGGTCCCTCCTACAATGAGCAGTTCTTC. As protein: CSASQGPSYNEQFF.

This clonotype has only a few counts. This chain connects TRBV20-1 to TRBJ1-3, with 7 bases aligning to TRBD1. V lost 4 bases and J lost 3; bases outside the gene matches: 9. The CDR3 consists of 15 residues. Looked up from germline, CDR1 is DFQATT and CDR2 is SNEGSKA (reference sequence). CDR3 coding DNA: TGCAGTGCTACTCCGCCGGACAGGCTTGGAAACACCATATATTTT. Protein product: CSATPPDRLGNTIYF.

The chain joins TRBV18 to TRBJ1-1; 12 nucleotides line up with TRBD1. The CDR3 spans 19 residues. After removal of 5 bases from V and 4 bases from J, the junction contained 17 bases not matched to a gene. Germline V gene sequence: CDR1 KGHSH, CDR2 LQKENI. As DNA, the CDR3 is TGTGCCAGCTCAGCATATAGGCCGGGACAGGGGGCGCATCCCACTGAAGCTTTCTTT. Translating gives CASSAYRPGQGAHPTEAFF. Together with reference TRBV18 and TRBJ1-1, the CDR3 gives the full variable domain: NAGVMQNPRHLVRRRGQEARLRCSPMKGHSHVYWYRQLPEEGLKFMVYLQKENIIDESGMPKERFSAEFPKEGPSILRIQQVVRGDSAAYFCASSAYRPGQGAHPTEAFFGQGTRLTVV.

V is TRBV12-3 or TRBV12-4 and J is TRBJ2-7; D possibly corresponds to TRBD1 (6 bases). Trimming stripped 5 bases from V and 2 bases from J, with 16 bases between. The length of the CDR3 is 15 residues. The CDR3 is CASSRGTFGPYEQYF. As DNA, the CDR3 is TGTGCCAGCAGTAGAGGGACATTCGGTCCCTACGAGCAGTACTTC.

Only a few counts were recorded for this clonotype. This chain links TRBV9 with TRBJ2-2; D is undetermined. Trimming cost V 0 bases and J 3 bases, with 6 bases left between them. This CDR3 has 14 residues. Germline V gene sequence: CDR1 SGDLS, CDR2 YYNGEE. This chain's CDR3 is CASSVAAYTGELFF. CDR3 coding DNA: TGTGCCAGCAGCGTAGCAGCTTACACCGGGGAGCTGTTTTTT.

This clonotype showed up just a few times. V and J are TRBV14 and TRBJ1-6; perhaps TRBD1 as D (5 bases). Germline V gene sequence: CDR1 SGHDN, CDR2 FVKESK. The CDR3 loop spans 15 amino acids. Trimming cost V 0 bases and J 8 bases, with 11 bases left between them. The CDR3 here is CASSQDPGSHSPLHF. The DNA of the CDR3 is TGTGCCAGCAGCCAAGATCCAGGGTCCCATTCACCCCTCCACTTT.